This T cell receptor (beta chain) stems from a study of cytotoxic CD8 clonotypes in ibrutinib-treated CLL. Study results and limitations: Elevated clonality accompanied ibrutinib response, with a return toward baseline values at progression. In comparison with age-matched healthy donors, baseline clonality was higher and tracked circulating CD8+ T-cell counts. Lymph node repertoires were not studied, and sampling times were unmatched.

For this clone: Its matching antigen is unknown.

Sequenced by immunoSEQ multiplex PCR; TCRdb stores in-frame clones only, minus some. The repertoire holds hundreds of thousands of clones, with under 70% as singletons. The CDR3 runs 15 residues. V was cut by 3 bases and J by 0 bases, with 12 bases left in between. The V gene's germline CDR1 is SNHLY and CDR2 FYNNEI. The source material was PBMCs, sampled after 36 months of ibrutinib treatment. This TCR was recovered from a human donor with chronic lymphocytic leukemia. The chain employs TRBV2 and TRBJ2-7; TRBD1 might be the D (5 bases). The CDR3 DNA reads TGTGCCAGCAGTGAGTTTTGGGGCTCCTCCTACGAGCAGTACTTC. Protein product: CASSEFWGSSYEQYF.